Presented here are 13 T cell receptor beta chains from one specimen sequenced in a study of T cell responses to AZD1222 COVID-19 vaccine. The assay was immunoSEQ multiplex PCR, and TCRdb's table has in-frame clones only and misses some. The repertoire has about 150,000 clones, roughly 90% of them found once; the top ten carry under 4.5%. The material was peripheral blood, obtained on day 0 of AZD1222 vaccination. The receptor set was obtained from an adult in good health.

The rearrangement uses TRBV5-8 and TRBJ1-2, with 7 bases fitting TRBD1. This CDR3 region has 15 residues. Looked up from germline, CDR1 is SGHTS and CDR2 is YDEGEE. J lost 6 bases, V lost 0 bases, and 8 bases had no gene match. In DNA, the CDR3 is TGTGCCAGCAGCTTGGGCCGCGACAGGGTGGATGGCTACACCTTC. It translates to CASSLGRDRVDGYTF.

The chain is built from TRBV6-1 and TRBJ2-5; D may be TRBD2 (6 bases). Germline CDR1 is MNHNS and CDR2 is SASEGT. The V gene lost 0 bases and the J gene lost 5 bases, with 16 bases spanning the gap. The CDR3 is 16 amino acids. Here the CDR3 reads CASSEAIGGVRETQYF. The CDR3 DNA reads TGTGCCAGCAGTGAAGCGATCGGGGGAGTGCGCGAGACCCAGTACTTC.

The genes are TRBV7-6 and TRBJ1-4; the match to TRBD1 covers 10 bases. Germline V lookup: CDR1 SGHVS, CDR2 FNYEAQ. The CDR3 runs to 17 residues. The J segment lost 3 bases and the V segment lost 5 bases, leaving 9 bases of the junction unmatched. CDR3 nucleotides: TGTGCCAGCAGCCCAGGGACAGGGGTTAGGGCTAATGAAAAACTGTTTTTT. Encoded protein: CASSPGTGVRANEKLFF.

There are a few counts of this clone. V usage is TRBV3-1 (or the pseudogene TRBV3-2) and J usage is TRBJ2-2; perhaps TRBD2 as D (6 bases). The CDR3 extends over 13 amino acids. Between the trimmed V and J ends, which lost 7 bases and 5 bases, there was a span of 11 bases. Germline CDR1 and CDR2: LGHDT and YNNKEL (reference sequence). The CDR3 region is CASMRDPTGELFF. DNA for the CDR3: TGTGCCAGCATGCGGGATCCTACCGGGGAGCTGTTTTTT.

The rearrangement uses TRBV7-9 and TRBJ1-3, with D unresolved. The CDR3 runs 18 residues. V lost 0 bases, J lost 2 bases, and 17 bases lay in between. The germline gives CDR1 SEHNR, CDR2 FQNEAQ (reference sequence). CDR3 in DNA: TGTGCCAGCAGCTTAGCGCCGGGCCCCCGGTGGACTGGAAACACCATATATTTT. As protein: CASSLAPGPRWTGNTIYF. Drawing the rest from reference TRBV7-9 and TRBJ1-3, the complete variable domain is DTGVSQNPRHKITKRGQNVTFRCDPISEHNRLYWYRQTLGQGPEFLTYFQNEAQLEKSRLLSDRFSAERPKGSFSTLEIQRTEQGDSAMYLCASSLAPGPRWTGNTIYFGEGSWLTVV.

In DNA, the CDR3 is TGCAGTGCGGTGGGGTCGGAGCAGTTCTTC. Its translation: CSAVGSEQFF. The chain joins TRBV20-1 to TRBJ2-1; D gene unclear. CDR3 length: 10 residues. V was trimmed by 6 bases and J by 10 bases, leaving 10 bases between them. Germline loops: CDR1 DFQATT, CDR2 SNEGSKA (reference sequence).

This clone was observed a single time. The chain joins TRBV6-5 to TRBJ1-5; 8 bases line up with TRBD1. V was pared by 10 bases and J by 7 bases, with 15 bases of the junction left unmatched. CDR1 is MNHEY, CDR2 SVGAGI, per germline. The length of the CDR3 is 15 residues. The CDR3 region is CATGQGMFSWQPQHF. As DNA, the CDR3 is TGTGCCACTGGACAGGGCATGTTTTCGTGGCAGCCCCAGCATTTT.

The rearrangement links TRBV5-1 to TRBJ1-2; possible D gene TRBD1, 5 bases. Trimming took off 1 base at V and 2 bases at J, with 9 bases between the two ends. The CDR3 spans 14 residues. Germline-derived CDR1 and CDR2 are SGHRS and YFSETQ. DNA of the CDR3: TGCGCCAGCAGCTTGCAAGGGGAAAACTATGGCTACACCTTC. Residues: CASSLQGENYGYTF.

With regard to this clone: Other DNA sequences from this sample encode an identical CDR3 as well. The rearrangement uses TRBV7-8 and TRBJ1-1; 7 nucleotides agree with TRBD1. The ends lost 3 bases at V and 4 bases at J; junction bases unmatched: 5. This CDR3 contains 14 residues. Germline V gene data show CDR1 as SGHVS and CDR2 as FQNEAQ. The CDR3 sequence: CASSFRDRGTEAFF. The CDR3 DNA reads TGTGCCAGCAGCTTCCGGGACAGAGGCACTGAAGCTTTCTTT.

The rearrangement joins TRBV7-8 to TRBJ1-3, with D perhaps TRBD1 (6 bases). The CDR3 runs to 16 residues. CDR1 and CDR2 (germline): SGHVS, FQNEAQ. With 4 bases removed from V and 0 bases from J, the gap between germline ends came to 13 bases. The CDR3 reads CASSSQGRSSGNTIYF. The CDR3 DNA follows: TGTGCCAGCAGCTCACAGGGTAGAAGCTCTGGAAACACCATATATTTT.

V and J are TRBV23-1 and TRBJ1-6; D is undetermined. TRBV23-1 is an ORF for which the function is uncertain. This CDR3 is built from 17 residues. V was shortened by 0 bases and J by 7 bases, with 16 bases between the two germline ends. The CDR3 spells CASSQSERARSNSPLHF. The CDR3 DNA follows: TGCGCCAGCAGTCAATCAGAAAGGGCCCGGTCCAATTCACCCCTCCACTTT.

This sequence joins TRBV19 and TRBJ1-1; TRBD1 agrees at 8 bases. After removal of 8 bases from V and 8 bases from J, the junction contained 7 bases not matched to a gene. The germline gives CDR1 LNHDA, CDR2 SQIVND (reference sequence). CDR3 length: 12 residues. For the CDR3, the DNA is TGTGCCAGTCGGCAGGGGGCCGGAGAAGCTTTCTTT. It specifies CASRQGAGEAFF.

The chain carries TRBV27 and TRBJ2-3, with 7 bases lining up with TRBD1. The germline V gene has CDR1 MNHEY and CDR2 SMNVEV (reference sequence). This CDR3 spans 14 amino acids. The junction had 6 bases not matched to a gene; V was cut back by 5 bases and J by 4 bases. The CDR3 sequence is CASSPPGQSDTQYF. The DNA for the CDR3 is TGTGCCAGCAGTCCCCCGGGACAGTCAGATACGCAGTATTTT.